The rows below give T cell receptor beta chains drawn from one sample of a study of cytomegalovirus exposure and HLA in healthy donors. TCRdb's table, derived via immunoSEQ multiplex PCR, lists solely in-frame clones and lacks some. The data contain about 120,000 clones, about 76% of them singletons. The sequenced sample was PBMCs. These receptors were obtained from a woman between 40 and 55 years old in good health and CMV-seropositive. Both conserved end residues are part of each CDR3.

v_call	j_call	cdr3_aa
TRBV10-3	TRBJ1-3	CAITHRDGNTIYF
TRBV4-2	TRBJ2-7	CASSQDPPLSGGTFYEQYF
TRBV5-4	TRBJ2-2	CASRLTGGPGELFF
TRBV2	TRBJ2-1	CASIRDGGAYNEQFF
TRBV5-6	TRBJ1-2	CASSFPDRANYGYTF
TRBV6-5	TRBJ2-2	CASKGGGANTGELFF
TRBV6-5	TRBJ1-1	CASSYGAGKLYTEAFF
TRBV6-1	TRBJ1-1	CASSESRGTGNTEAFF
TRBV30	TRBJ1-1	CAWTQGMNTEAFF
TRBV2	TRBJ2-5	CASRKTGTSGLAWETQYF
TRBV10-3	TRBJ2-7	CAISTGSSYEQYF
TRBV9	TRBJ2-7	CASSARGEPPPYEQYF
TRBV28	TRBJ1-2	CASNIPGQPYGYTF
TRBV5-1	TRBJ1-1	CASSSRGALNTEAFF
TRBV11-2	TRBJ2-5	CASSRTGQGLRETQYF
TRBV2	TRBJ1-1	CASSGYGGTEAFF
TRBV6-1	TRBJ2-2	CASIGQPGELFF
TRBV4-2	TRBJ1-1	CASCYLGATEAFF
TRBV5-1	TRBJ1-6	CASSLTRQGAVALHF
TRBV5-1	TRBJ1-2	CASSITGNYGYTF
TRBV11-2	TRBJ2-7	CASSLNRDEQYF
TRBV5-1	TRBJ2-5	CASSLAPGETQYF
TRBV30	TRBJ1-6	CALSGGTSSPLHF
TRBV6-5	TRBJ1-2	CASSYLGGPNYGYTF
TRBV6-1	TRBJ2-7	CASTGDRFNEQYF
TRBV5-1	TRBJ2-7	CASRREPSYEQYF
TRBV6-5	TRBJ1-5	CASRTRGGNQPQHF
TRBV5-1	TRBJ2-6	CASSLDRTGANVLTF
TRBV9	TRBJ1-6	CASSTMGGFGSPLHF
TRBV29-1	TRBJ1-1	CSDLDRRNTEAFF
TRBV7-9	TRBJ1-5	CASSRYRVGSNQPQHF
TRBV7-9	TRBJ1-4	CASSPEEGPNEKLFF
TRBV2	TRBJ1-4	CASSEQGNANEKLFF
TRBV25-1	TRBJ1-1	CASREQGGNTEAFF
TRBV6-5	TRBJ2-5	CASSRQETQYF
TRBV7-9	TRBJ1-5	CASSLVGGQVQPQHF